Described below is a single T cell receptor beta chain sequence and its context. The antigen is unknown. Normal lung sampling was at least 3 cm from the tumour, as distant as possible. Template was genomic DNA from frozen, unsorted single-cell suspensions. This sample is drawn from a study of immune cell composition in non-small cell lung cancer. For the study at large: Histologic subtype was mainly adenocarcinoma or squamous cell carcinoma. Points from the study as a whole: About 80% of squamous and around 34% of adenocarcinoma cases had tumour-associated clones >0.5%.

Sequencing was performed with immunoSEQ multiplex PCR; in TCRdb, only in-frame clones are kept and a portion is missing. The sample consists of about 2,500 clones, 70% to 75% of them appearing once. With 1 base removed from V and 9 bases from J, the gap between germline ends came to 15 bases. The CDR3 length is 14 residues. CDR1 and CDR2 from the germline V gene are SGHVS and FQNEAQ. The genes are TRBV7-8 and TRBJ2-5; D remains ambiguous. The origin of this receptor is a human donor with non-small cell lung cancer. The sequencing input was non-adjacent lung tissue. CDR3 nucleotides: TGTGCCAGCAGCTTAGATATCCGCACTTATTCCCAGTACTTC. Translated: CASSLDIRTYSQYF.